This entry describes one TCR beta chain. As handled by the study authors: Reference gene primer amplification gave nucleated cell count estimates. Only in-frame clones appear in the TCRdb table, and some are missing; sequencing was by immunoSEQ multiplex PCR. D and trimming were read from the DNA, whereas the V and J calls and clone size are those reported in that table. Among tens of thousands of clones listed, approximately 86% were seen once. This sample was included in a study of blood T cell repertoires in COVID-19. The wider study: Nucleic acid was either cDNA or gDNA, and it came from T cells, B-cell-depleted T cells, or PBMCs.

The CDR3 extends over 17 amino acids. CDR1 is LGHNA and CDR2 is YSLEER in the germline V gene. V lost 0 bases and J lost 4, with 18 bases in between. This receptor was taken from a human donor in a cohort sampled during active COVID-19. The V gene is TRBV4-3, the J gene TRBJ2-5, with D possibly matching TRBD2 (7 bases). The sample was peripheral blood. CDR3 amino acids: CASSQDTPGGGRETQYF. DNA for the CDR3: TGCGCCAGCAGCCAAGACACCCCGGGGGGCGGGCGAGAGACCCAGTACTTC.